A selection of T cell receptor beta chains follows, all from one sample in a study of regulatory T cells in long-lasting Graves disease. TCRdb reprocessed the multiplex PCR reads with MiXCR, giving one entry per CDR3 protein. The sample holds roughly 560,000 distinct CDR3 sequences; 15% to 20% are singletons and the top ten take 25%. These same data were also listed under a study on T cells in Graves' hyperthyroidism and ophthalmopathy.

Source: peripheral blood mononuclear cells (PBMCs), taken at new diagnosis, from a patient treated with antithyroid drugs. These receptors all come from a woman aged 35-65 years with Graves disease. CDR3s include the opening cysteine and the closing phenylalanine or tryptophan. Fields, in order: D gene, V gene, clone size, J gene, CDR3 DNA, CDR3 protein. A D gene is named only where the DNA matches it firmly. The size field is filled for only some rows; it gives once, few, many or a size class.

D: NA
V: TRBV12-3/TRBV12-4
size: many
J: TRBJ1-2
DNA: TGTGCCAGCAGTTTCCGTGCTACTAACTATGGCTACACCTTC
CDR3: CASSFRATNYGYTF

D: NA
V: TRBV2
size: many
J: TRBJ1-3
DNA: TGTGCCAGCCGGGGCCTTGGAAACACCATATATTTT
CDR3: CASRGLGNTIYF

D: NA
V: TRBV18
size: few
J: TRBJ2-6
DNA: TGTGCCAGCTCACCCCTCGGGACCGCCAGCTCTGGGGCCAACGTCCTGACTTTC
CDR3: CASSPLGTASSGANVLTF

D: NA
V: TRBV12-3/TRBV12-4
size: many
J: TRBJ2-1
DNA: TGTGCCAGCAGTCTCAGTAGCGGCCTATCGCATCGGCAGTTCTTC
CDR3: CASSLSSGLSHRQFF

D: NA
V: TRBV2
size: NA
J: TRBJ2-7
DNA: TGTGCCAGCAGCCAGCCAGCAGGAGGGACTCTCTCCTACGAGCAGTACTTC
CDR3: CASSQPAGGTLSYEQYF

D: NA
V: TRBV7-9
size: NA
J: TRBJ1-3
DNA: TGTGCCAGCAGCGGTCTTAGGATGGGTTCCTCTGGAAACACCATATATTTT
CDR3: CASSGLRMGSSGNTIYF

D: NA
V: TRBV15
size: many
J: TRBJ1-2
DNA: TGTGCCACCAGCAGAGGTCAAGGGCCCTATGGCTACACCTTC
CDR3: CATSRGQGPYGYTF

D: NA
V: TRBV7-2
size: NA
J: TRBJ1-5
DNA: TGTGCCAGCAGCCAAGTGGGGGGTAGGAGCAATCAGCCCCAGCATTTT
CDR3: CASSQVGGRSNQPQHF

D: TRBD1
V: TRBV3-1
size: many
J: TRBJ2-5
DNA: TGTGCCAGCAGCTCCTACCTCCGGGACAGAGAGACCCAGTACTTC
CDR3: CASSSYLRDRETQYF

D: NA
V: TRBV5-1
size: many
J: TRBJ2-3
DNA: TGCGCCAGCAGCTTTGGGCCTAGCACAGATACGCAGTATTTT
CDR3: CASSFGPSTDTQYF

D: NA
V: TRBV18
size: few
J: TRBJ1-2
DNA: TGTGCCAGCTCGCCGGACCTGGCTAACTATGGCTACACCTTC
CDR3: CASSPDLANYGYTF

D: TRBD1
V: TRBV19
size: few
J: TRBJ1-5
DNA: TGTGCCAGTAGTACCCTCGGCAGGGGGAACCAGCCCCAGCATTTT
CDR3: CASSTLGRGNQPQHF

D: NA
V: TRBV20-1
size: NA
J: TRBJ1-2
DNA: TGCAGTGCCCTCGGGACACCAAACTATGGCTACACCTTC
CDR3: CSALGTPNYGYTF